This T cell receptor beta chain stems from a study of blood T cells in healthy people across ages (dated by TCRdb to between 2014 and 2017). Context from the whole study: In model experiments, template switching captured about one uniquely barcoded TCR beta cDNA molecule for every two T cells. Age-related changes in TCR beta repertoire diversity were measured in the study by deep sequencing normalized with unique cDNA molecular identifiers. Donors were grouped into four age groups: young (average roughly 17 years), middle-aged (approximately 41), aged (roughly 67) and long-lived (just over 80). To avoid experimental bias, donors of different ages were randomly spread across the sequencing lanes. For two donors (one aged 18 to 29 and one aged 80 or older), the study analyzed two additional independent replicas of 1 million unique cDNA reads from the same blood draw.

The library was generated by 5' RACE. The run used an Illumina HiSeq 2500. A second PCR of about 7 to 12 cycles was run with a J-beta primer mix and a sample-barcoded 5' primer. A unique molecular identifier was introduced onto each TCR beta cDNA molecule by a template-switch 5' adaptor carrying 12 random nucleotides. At least 2.5 million CDR3-containing paired-end reads were obtained from each sample. The Mint cDNA synthesis kit, primed by a TRBC-specific oligonucleotide, was used to synthesize first-strand cDNA from all RNA. Following uracil-DNA glycosylase treatment, a first 18-cycle PCR with universal primers M1SS and BC2_uni_R was performed on all cDNA. Regarding the original processing steps: For normalization, 1 million high-quality reads, each with a distinct molecular identifier, were randomly selected from each sample. Instead of being binned into consensus sequences, reads that shared molecular identifiers were thrown out. MiTCR, set to a Q25 quality threshold and the strictest error-elimination algorithm, was used for CDR3 identification, clonotype clustering and error correction. A nonparametric unseen species model with Euler transformation was used to estimate lower-bound total TCR beta diversity. TCRdb ran its own pipeline on the public reads, namely fastp trimming at Q25 and MiXCR clone calling, and kept in-frame beta chains. For every CDR3 protein sequence, its rows merge into one entry that carries the most common genes and DNA. TCRdb's processing, not the authors', yielded these V and J calls. Recorded for this sample are approximately 1.5 million distinct CDR3 sequences; approximately 32% of them occurred a single time. Jointly, the top ten make up approximately 11% of the sample.

The germline V gene (reference sequence) supplies CDR1 PRHDT and CDR2 FYEKMQ. The CDR3 spans 18 residues, from the cysteine through the phenylalanine. The only DNA kept is the CDR3, 54 bases in frame from the first base. V drops 5 bases and J drops 0 bases, leaving 23 bases in between. The 35 to 40 donors, aged about 6 to 95 years, were systemically healthy Caucasian individuals from Russia. Each donor gave approximately 9.3 milliliters of peripheral blood, collected into EDTA-treated Vacutainer tubes. Ficoll-Paque density-gradient centrifugation was used to isolate PBMCs, with at least 7 million obtained per sample. Trizol reagent was used to extract total RNA from PBMCs, with at least 6 micrograms per sample. For every donor, flow cytometry on a PBMC aliquot measured the percentage of naive CD45RAhigh/CD27high T cells. With regard to this clonotype: Its recognized antigen is unknown. The record has no base qualities; no much larger clone is one base away.

Broader findings and caveats from the paper: The long-lived group showed more naive CD4+ T cells, fewer expanded clones and increased TCR diversity than the aged group, suggesting age selection. Estimates of total diversity from one million sequenced T cells were regarded as lower bounds and underestimates. As age increased, observed TCR beta diversity per million T cells dropped in a roughly linear way, and a significant reduction was already evident by age about 40. There was a strong correlation between observed TCR beta diversity and the percentage of naive T cells measured by flow cytometry. The CMV infection status of donors was not known, potentially confounding age-related changes in expanded clonotypes. Because profiling used bulk unsorted PBMCs, naive and antigen-experienced compartments could not be compared conclusively.

This receptor was identified in a woman aged 25 to 39 in good health. Recombination linked TRBV13 to TRBJ2-7; matching of 6 bases hints at TRBD1 as the D gene. Material: blood. The CDR3 amino acid sequence is: CASSPVDNRESASYEQYF. Read as DNA, the sequence is TGTGCCAGCAGCCCCGTCGACAACAGGGAGTCCGCCTCCTACGAGCAGTACTTC. Where the CDR3 stops, the reference TRBV13 and TRBJ2-7 genes take over; the full variable domain is AAGVIQSPRHLIKEKRETATLKCYPIPRHDTVYWYQQGPGQDPQFLISFYEKMQSDKGSIPDRFSAQQFSDYHSELNMSSLELGDSALYFCASSPVDNRESASYEQYFGPGTRLTVT.